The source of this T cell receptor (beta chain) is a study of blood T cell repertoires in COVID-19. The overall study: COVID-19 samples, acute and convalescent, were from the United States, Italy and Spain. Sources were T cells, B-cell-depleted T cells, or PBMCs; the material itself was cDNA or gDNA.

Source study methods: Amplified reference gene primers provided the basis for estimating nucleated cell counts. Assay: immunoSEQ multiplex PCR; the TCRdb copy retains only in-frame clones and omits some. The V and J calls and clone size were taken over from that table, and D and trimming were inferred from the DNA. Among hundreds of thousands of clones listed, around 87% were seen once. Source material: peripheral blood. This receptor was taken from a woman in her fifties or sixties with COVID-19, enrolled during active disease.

The CDR3 region has the DNA TGTGCCAGCAGACCACCGGGACAGGCCTATGGCTACACCTTC. Protein sequence: CASRPPGQAYGYTF. The V call is TRBV3-1 (or the pseudogene TRBV3-2), the J call TRBJ1-2; TRBD1 aligns across 8 bases. The CDR3 totals 14 residues. The trim removed 6 bases at V and 4 bases at J, leaving 7 bases unmatched. Germline V lookup: CDR1 LGHDT, CDR2 YNNKEL (reference sequence).